This T cell receptor beta chain was retrieved from a study of tumor-infiltrating lymphocytes in primary liver carcinoma (dated by TCRdb to the late 2010s). Study-level background: Between late 2015 and March 2016, several patients in China with histopathologically diagnosed primary liver carcinoma had surgical resection. Hepatocellular carcinoma (four) or combined HCC and intrahepatic cholangiocarcinoma (one) was present in the five patients, who were three men and two women aged 30 to 69 years. The five patients had tumors staged T1-T3 N0M0, with maximum diameters ranging from roughly 4.2 to 11 cm. Roughly 3.5 to 8 million productive TCRbeta reads were obtained per sample, and no significant difference in read depth was found between tissue types. Across five regions of each liver tumor, along with adjacent normal tissue and blood, the study brought together TCRbeta repertoire sequencing, expression microarrays and whole-exome sequencing. A total of approximately 35 specimens from 5 patients, comprising 25 or so tumor regions, 5 adjacent noncancerous liver tissues and 5 peripheral blood samples, were covered by TCRbeta repertoire sequencing. Repertoires from technical replicates were highly reproducible, with mean shared-clone rates approximately 0.88 and correlation coefficients above 0.98. Broader findings and caveats from the paper: Because the samples were bulk and unsorted, CD4+ and CD8+ T cell repertoires could not be compared. Consistent with antigen-driven expansion, pairs of tumor regions showed higher repertoire overlap (mean about 36%) than either tumor-adjacent pairs (around 17%) or tumor-blood pairs (roughly 14%). The study included only four or five patients, and the authors note findings should be validated in a larger study. The top 250 clones made up a significantly larger repertoire fraction in tumors than in blood (p = 0.039). Because sequencing covered only the TCR beta chain and unpaired alpha chains were not captured, true repertoire diversity is likely underestimated.

The germline ends are 11 bases apart after V is trimmed by 1 base and J by 4 bases. Its CDR3 holds 14 amino acids, cysteine through phenylalanine. Only the CDR3 part of the read is kept: 42 bases, read in frame from the first base. The germline V gene yields SGHRS for CDR1 and YFSETQ for CDR2. In its sample, this clonotype was seen many times. Its target antigen remains unknown. Base quality data are lacking; no much larger clone is found one base away. A constant-region primer and ProtoScript II reverse transcriptase were used to reverse-transcribe TCRbeta-specific cDNA from 500 ng total RNA. The TCRbeta libraries were prepared through three rounds of nested multiplex PCR following a slightly modified ARM-PCR procedure. Multiplex TRBV1-TRBV30 forward primers and a Cbeta reverse primer were used in the first two PCR rounds, each of which was run for roughly 10 cycles. A final 25-cycle PCR with Deep VentR polymerase added sample barcodes and Illumina adapters. Before sequencing, amplicons between 200 and 500 bp were purified from gel using a QIAquick gel extraction kit. An Illumina HiSeq 2500 was used to sequence the TCRbeta amplicons with 250-bp paired-end reads. Regarding the original processing steps: Reads were quality-trimmed with Trimmomatic v0.33, and paired reads were merged with FLASH v1.2.11 to recover full CDR3 sequences. MiGEC v1.2.1b assigned V, D and J germline segments to the rearranged TCRbeta sequences. Clonotype statistics and Shannon-Wiener diversity indices were calculated with VDJtools v1.0.0. Except for diversity analysis, only each sample's 250 most abundant clonotypes were used in subsequent analyses to reduce sampling bias. TCRdb cleaned the public reads at Q25 with fastp, built clones with MiXCR and kept in-frame beta chains. Each entry merges the rows of one CDR3 protein and shows their most common DNA and genes. These V and J calls rely on TCRdb rather than the paper's analysis. Counted in this sample were approximately 330,000 distinct CDR3 sequences; about 61% of them appeared once. The ten most abundant clones make up about 6.5% of the sample.

Blood RNA was extracted from unsorted whole blood using TRIzol reagent, and germline DNA was obtained with the DNeasy Blood & Tissue kit. Chronic HBV infection was present in the patients, and the patients were treatment-naive at sampling. Before surgery, approximately 3.8 milliliters of peripheral blood were drawn into K2EDTA tubes. This TCR was recovered from a man aged 35-49 years with primary liver carcinoma and hepatitis B virus infection. This receptor chain uses TRBV5-1 and TRBJ1-2, with a weak D call of TRBD1 (5 bases match). Specimen: peripheral blood. The sequenced DNA is TGCGCCAGCAGCTTGACCGACAGCCCCTATGGCTACACCTTC. It encodes CASSLTDSPYGYTF.